A single sample gave rise to the 22 T cell receptor beta chains below, sequenced in a study of T cell changes during pregnancy in multiple sclerosis. TCRdb's copy holds only in-frame clones and misses some; the assay was immunoSEQ multiplex PCR. The sample has tens of thousands of clones; around 90% are singletons. The specimen was CD4+ T cells from peripheral blood mononuclear cells, collected before pregnancy. All receptors derive from a female donor with multiple sclerosis, enrolled in a pregnancy study.

This rearrangement joins TRBV7-3 to TRBJ2-3, with D tentatively TRBD1 (5 bases). The V gene lost 1 base and the J gene lost 2 bases, with 10 bases spanning the gap. The germline CDR1 and CDR2 sequences are SGHTA and FQGTGA. The CDR3 loop spans 15 amino acids. The CDR3 nucleotides are TGTGCCAGCAGCTTAATCAGGGCGGACACAGATACGCAGTATTTT. Amino acids: CASSLIRADTDTQYF.

This chain uses TRBV28 with TRBJ2-3; possible D gene TRBD2, 5 bases. The CDR3 runs to 13 residues. V was trimmed by 5 bases and J by 3 bases, leaving 9 bases between them. The germline V gene has CDR1 MDHEN and CDR2 SYDVKM. In nucleotides, the CDR3 is TGTGCCAGCAGTATAGCGCGGACAGATACGCAGTATTTT. Its translation is CASSIARTDTQYF.

This clone came up once. This chain links TRBV28 with TRBJ1-2, with TRBD1 identical over 8 bases. This CDR3 has 12 residues. Germline loops: CDR1 MDHEN, CDR2 SYDVKM. The trim removed 2 bases at V and 7 bases at J, leaving 0 bases unmatched. Written as DNA, the CDR3 is TGTGCCAGCAGTTTACAGGGGGCTGGCTACACCTTC. Protein: CASSLQGAGYTF.

V gene TRBV19 combines with J gene TRBJ1-2, with D perhaps matching TRBD1 (5 bases). Looked up from germline, CDR1 is LNHDA and CDR2 is SQIVND (reference sequence). The CDR3 spans 12 residues. The V end was cut by 6 bases, the J end by 4 bases, with 9 bases between. In nucleotides, the CDR3 is TGTGCCAGTAGAGAGACAGCCTATGGCTACACCTTC. Protein: CASRETAYGYTF.

The rearrangement links TRBV18 to TRBJ2-7, with 10 bases fitting TRBD2. Germline V gene data show CDR1 as KGHSH and CDR2 as LQKENI. The CDR3 loop spans 16 amino acids. The ends lost 6 bases at V and 3 bases at J; junction bases unmatched: 11. The CDR3 protein is CASSPQGGTSDYEQYF. The CDR3 coding sequence is TGTGCCAGCTCTCCCCAAGGCGGGACTAGCGACTACGAGCAGTACTTC. Supplemented by reference TRBV18 and TRBJ2-7, the full variable domain reads NAGVMQNPRHLVRRRGQEARLRCSPMKGHSHVYWYRQLPEEGLKFMVYLQKENIIDESGMPKERFSAEFPKEGPSILRIQQVVRGDSAAYFCASSPQGGTSDYEQYFGPGTRLTVT.

The V gene is TRBV18, the J gene TRBJ2-5; 7 nucleotides line up with TRBD2. V lost 3 bases, J lost 2 bases, and 3 bases stayed unmatched. Germline-derived CDR1 and CDR2 are KGHSH and LQKENI. The CDR3 spans 14 residues. The CDR3 protein is CASSPSGLQETQYF. The CDR3 DNA is TGTGCCAGCTCACCTAGCGGGTTACAAGAGACCCAGTACTTC.

The chain is built from TRBV6-5 and TRBJ2-7; D is possibly TRBD1 (6 bases). CDR3 length: 16 amino acids. The germline V gene encodes CDR1 MNHEY and CDR2 SVGAGI. The germline V and J ends were trimmed by 0 bases and 2 bases, with 14 bases remaining between them. The CDR3 DNA reads as TGTGCCAGCAGTTACTCCTTCCCCCAGGGGACCTACGAGCAGTACTTC. This codes for CASSYSFPQGTYEQYF.

A remark on this clone: A read error may produce the germline difference seen at one junction end. The CDR3 protein is CASSESTGSQTQNF. CDR3 bases: TGCGCCAGCAGTGAGTCGACAGGGAGTCAAACCCAAAACTTC. V usage is TRBV10-1 and J usage is TRBJ2-7; TRBD1 agrees at 7 bases. Germline CDR1 WNHNN, CDR2 SYGVQD (reference sequence). CDR3 length equals 14 residues.

V gene TRBV28 combines with J gene TRBJ2-7, with 7 bases that match TRBD2. The CDR3 sequence is 14 residues long. Germline lookup yields CDR1 MDHEN and CDR2 SYDVKM. The V and J ends lost 4 bases and 1 base, in that order; junction bases with no gene match: 4. The CDR3 region has the DNA TGTGCCAGCAGTTGGAGTAGCGGGTCCTACGAGCAGTACTTC. It yields the protein CASSWSSGSYEQYF. Supplemented by reference TRBV28 and TRBJ2-7, the full variable domain reads DVKVTQSSRYLVKRTGEKVFLECVQDMDHENMFWYRQDPGLGLRLIYFSYDVKMKEKGDIPEGYSVSREKKERFSLILESASTNQTSMYLCASSWSSGSYEQYFGPGTRLTVT.

This sequence joins TRBV7-9 and TRBJ2-7; D is possibly TRBD1 (5 bases). CDR1 and CDR2 (germline): SEHNR, FQNEAQ (reference sequence). Trimming removed 5 bases from V and 5 bases from J, with 7 bases in between. The CDR3 has 11 amino acids. CDR3 DNA sequence: TGTGCCAGCAGCAGGGGCGACGAGCAGTACTTC. This sequence encodes CASSRGDEQYF.

The chain uses TRBV15 and TRBJ1-5; 9 nucleotides line up with TRBD1. The trim removed 1 base at V and 4 bases at J, leaving 8 bases unmatched. This CDR3 contains 17 residues. Germline CDR1 LNHNV, CDR2 YYDKDF (reference sequence). This chain's CDR3 is CATSRANRGTGNQPQHF. In DNA form, the CDR3 reads TGTGCCACCAGCAGAGCTAACCGTGGGACAGGGAATCAGCCCCAGCATTTT.

The chain combines TRBV15 with TRBJ1-1; TRBD1 agrees at 8 bases. The germline V gene encodes CDR1 LNHNV and CDR2 YYDKDF (reference sequence). The CDR3 extends over 15 amino acids. V lost 9 bases to trimming and J lost 5 bases; unmatched junction nucleotides: 14. The CDR3 sequence is CATKALDREGTEAFF. The DNA of the CDR3 is TGTGCCACTAAAGCCTTGGACAGGGAGGGGACTGAAGCTTTCTTT. The entire variable domain, with the rest obtained from reference TRBV15 and TRBJ1-1, is as follows: DAMVIQNPRYQVTQFGKPVTLSCSQTLNHNVMYWYQQKSSQAPKLLFHYYDKDFNNEADTPDNFQSRRPNTSFCFLDIRSPGLGDTAMYLCATKALDREGTEAFFGQGTRLTVV.

The rearrangement joins TRBV18 to TRBJ2-3, with a possible D match to TRBD1 (6 bases). Germline V CDR1 and CDR2: KGHSH, LQKENI. This CDR3 has 14 residues. The V end lost 6 bases, the J end lost 0 bases, and 10 bases lay between the germline ends. CDR3 nucleotides: TGTGCCAGCTCTTCCGGGACAAGCACAGATACGCAGTATTTT. Amino acid sequence: CASSSGTSTDTQYF.

The chain carries TRBV27 and TRBJ1-2; possible D gene TRBD1, 6 bases. V dropped 6 bases and J dropped 0 bases, with 11 bases sitting between them. CDR1 and CDR2 (germline): MNHEY, SMNVEV (reference sequence). This CDR3 is built from 14 residues. CDR3 amino acids: CASRRTASNYGYTF. Here the CDR3 DNA reads TGTGCCAGCAGAAGGACAGCCTCTAACTATGGCTACACCTTC.

The rearrangement links TRBV6-1 to TRBJ1-5; D may be TRBD1 (5 bases). Trimming left V 1 base short and J 6 bases short, with 13 bases between. This CDR3 contains 15 residues. CDR1 is MNHNS and CDR2 is SASEGT in the germline V gene. This CDR3 is CASSEEGGRGQPQHF. CDR3 sequence (DNA): TGTGCCAGCAGTGAAGAGGGCGGGAGGGGTCAGCCCCAGCATTTT.

The chain recombines TRBV11-2 with TRBJ2-7; 9 nucleotides line up with TRBD1. The germline gives CDR1 SGHAT, CDR2 FQNNGV. The CDR3 covers 18 residues. Germline trimming cut 4 bases from V and 2 bases from J; bases unmatched to any gene: 15. CDR3 bases: TGTGCCAGCAGCTCCCTAAAACCGGGACAGGGAATAACCTACGAGCAGTACTTC. Translation gives CASSSLKPGQGITYEQYF. The full variable domain, completed using reference TRBV11-2 and TRBJ2-7, is EAGVAQSPRYKIIEKRQSVAFWCNPISGHATLYWYQQILGQGPKLLIQFQNNGVVDDSQLPKDRFSAERLKGVDSTLKIQPAKLEDSAVYLCASSSLKPGQGITYEQYFGPGTRLTVT.

The V gene is TRBV14, the J gene TRBJ2-2; the match to TRBD2 covers 7 bases. The V segment lost 4 bases and the J segment 7 bases; nucleotides outside the gene matches: 9. In germline, CDR1 is SGHDN, CDR2 FVKESK. The CDR3 totals 15 residues. For the CDR3, the DNA is TGTGCCAGCAGCCTCCTGGCGGGAGTGATCGGGGAGCTGTTTTTT. Amino acids: CASSLLAGVIGELFF.

The gene calls are TRBV7-2 and TRBJ2-5; a weak D match, TRBD1 (5 bases). The CDR3 is 14 residues long. Germline-derived CDR1 and CDR2 are SGHTA and FQGNSA. The ends were cut back, 0 bases at V and 5 bases at J, with 10 bases in the middle. CDR3 sequence reads: CASSLARVGETQYF. The DNA of the CDR3 is TGTGCCAGCAGCTTAGCCAGGGTAGGGGAGACCCAGTACTTC.

The genes are TRBV5-6 and TRBJ2-1; 9 nucleotides line up with TRBD2. Germline-derived CDR1 and CDR2 are SGHDT and YYEEEE. V was pared by 1 base and J by 6 bases, with 8 bases of the junction left unmatched. The CDR3 is made up of 16 amino acids. CDR3 sequence: CASSLWGGGAGNEQFF. CDR3 in DNA: TGTGCCAGCAGCTTGTGGGGCGGGGGGGCAGGCAATGAGCAGTTCTTC.

The V gene is TRBV18, the J gene TRBJ2-7; TRBD1 agrees at 9 bases. In germline, CDR1 is KGHSH, CDR2 LQKENI. With V trimmed by 6 bases and J by 4 bases, 10 bases remained unmatched. The CDR3 has 15 residues. CDR3 sequence (DNA): TGTGCCAGCTCGCCCGATTACAGGGGGCTTTACGAGCAGTACTTC. It encodes CASSPDYRGLYEQYF.

The chain has TRBV2 and TRBJ2-1, with TRBD2 matching 8 bases. After removal of 8 bases from V and 7 bases from J, the junction contained 13 bases not matched to a gene. The CDR3 runs to 15 residues. Germline assignment: CDR1 SNHLY and CDR2 FYNNEI. CDR3: CASGQGNPGGNEQFF. CDR3 DNA: TGTGCCAGCGGGCAGGGGAACCCGGGGGGGAATGAGCAGTTCTTC.

CDR3 nucleotide sequence: TGTGCCAGCAGCATAGCGGGGGGGGCCACCGGGGAGCTGTTTTTT. Translated: CASSIAGGATGELFF. The chain is built from TRBV21-1 and TRBJ2-2; the tabulated D call, TRBD2, remains unverified against the DNA. TRBV21-1 corresponds to a pseudogene. The CDR3 is 15 residues long.